These 12 T cell receptor beta chains were all obtained from the same sample, sequenced in a study of early T cells in non-severe SARS-CoV-2 infection. TCRdb recomputed calls from the 5' RACE reads with MiXCR, one row per CDR3 protein. The sample has tens of thousands of distinct CDR3 sequences, around 5% seen once. Sequences were obtained from whole blood. The source is an adult who was a healthcare worker with PCR-confirmed SARS-CoV-2 infection or an uninfected control (not recorded which).

To note about this clonotype: A clone one base away is much larger, so this may be a read error. CDR3 residues: CSAKRAREDNEQFF. In nucleotides, the CDR3 is TGCAGTGCTAAGCGGGCAAGGGAGGACAATGAGCAGTTCTTC. The rearrangement uses TRBV20-1 and TRBJ2-1, with D perhaps matching TRBD2 (6 bases). Trimming removed 4 bases from V and 5 bases from J, with 15 bases in between. The CDR3 has 14 residues. Germline CDR1 and CDR2: DFQATT and SNEGSKA (reference sequence).

The chain links TRBV20-1 to TRBJ2-3; D unresolved. V was cut by 2 bases and J by 0 bases, with 6 bases left in between. Germline V gives CDR1 DFQATT, CDR2 SNEGSKA (reference sequence). The CDR3 contains 13 residues. The CDR3, as DNA: TGCAGTGCTAGATACGGAAGCACAGATACGCAGTATTTT. Protein sequence: CSARYGSTDTQYF.

This clonotype was seen ten or more times. The chain has TRBV7-3 and TRBJ2-3; TRBD2 matches at 8 bases. V lost 2 bases and J lost 0; bases outside the gene matches: 1. Germline V gives CDR1 SGHTA, CDR2 FQGTGA. The CDR3 covers 15 residues. The CDR3: CASSLAGGSTDTQYF. CDR3 sequence (DNA): TGTGCCAGCAGCTTAGCGGGGGGCAGCACAGATACGCAGTATTTT. Filled out from reference TRBV7-3 and TRBJ2-3, the complete variable domain reads GAGVSQTPSNKVTEKGKYVELRCDPISGHTALYWYRQSLGQGPEFLIYFQGTGAADDSGLPNDRFFAVRPEGSVSTLKIQRTERGDSAVYLCASSLAGGSTDTQYFGPGTRLTVL.

This clonotype was found many times. This chain joins TRBV13 and TRBJ2-7; D may be TRBD2 (7 bases). This CDR3 region has 17 residues. Germline lookup yields CDR1 PRHDT and CDR2 FYEKMQ (reference sequence). Trimming stripped 2 bases from V and 0 bases from J, with 17 bases between. The CDR3 DNA sequence: TGTGCCAGCAGCTTACGGGGGGCAGCCCAGAGCTCCTACGAGCAGTACTTC. Translated: CASSLRGAAQSSYEQYF.

This clonotype has at least ten counts. CDR3 sequence (DNA): TGCAGTGCTAGAGATCGGCGGGGACAGGGGAGTGTAAGGGCTGAAGCTTTCTTT. It yields the protein CSARDRRGQGSVRAEAFF. The gene calls are TRBV20-1 and TRBJ1-1, with TRBD1 matching over 10 bases. With 0 bases clipped from V and 6 bases from J, the junction kept 16 bases outside the gene matches. The CDR3 spans 18 residues. The germline V gene has CDR1 DFQATT and CDR2 SNEGSKA (reference sequence).

The sample holds a few counts of this clonotype. CDR3 in DNA: TGTGCCAGCAGCCAAGGGGGTCAGCCCCAGCATTTT. This encodes CASSQGGQPQHF. The chain uses TRBV3-1 and TRBJ1-5; D not certain. Germline V gives CDR1 LGHDT, CDR2 YNNKEL (reference sequence). The CDR3 spans 12 residues. The V gene lost 1 base and the J gene lost 6 bases, with 4 bases spanning the gap.

This clonotype was observed many times. The chain recombines TRBV11-2 with TRBJ2-7; D assignment may be TRBD1 or TRBD2 (5 bases each). The germline V gene has CDR1 SGHAT and CDR2 FQNNGV. V shed 5 bases and J shed 0 bases, with 23 bases lying between them. The CDR3 consists of 18 residues. This CDR3 reads CASSQIRNRDRSSYEQYF. The CDR3 region has the DNA TGTGCCAGCAGCCAAATCCGAAACCGGGACCGCAGCTCCTACGAGCAGTACTTC. The full variable domain, completed using reference TRBV11-2 and TRBJ2-7, is EAGVAQSPRYKIIEKRQSVAFWCNPISGHATLYWYQQILGQGPKLLIQFQNNGVVDDSQLPKDRFSAERLKGVDSTLKIQPAKLEDSAVYLCASSQIRNRDRSSYEQYFGPGTRLTVT.

V and J are TRBV7-8 and TRBJ2-7; 11 nucleotides align to TRBD2. This CDR3 has 17 residues. In germline, CDR1 is SGHVS, CDR2 FQNEAQ. V lost 3 bases to trimming and J lost 2 bases; unmatched junction nucleotides: 9. The CDR3 spells CASSLVVAGGPPYEQYF. CDR3 DNA: TGTGCCAGCAGCTTGGTTGTAGCGGGAGGGCCCCCCTACGAGCAGTACTTC.

In its sample, this clonotype was seen many times. The rearrangement joins TRBV7-9 to TRBJ2-7; D unresolved. V gave up 2 bases and J gave up 2 bases, with 10 bases separating them. The CDR3 contains 14 residues. Per the germline V gene, CDR1 is SEHNR and CDR2 is FQNEAQ (reference sequence). CDR3 sequence (DNA): TGTGCCAGCAGCTTACATCACACCACCTACGAGCAGTACTTC. It is translated as CASSLHHTTYEQYF.

Ten or more counts support this clonotype. The genes are TRBV7-6 and TRBJ2-1; D may be TRBD1 (5 bases). Germline V gives CDR1 SGHVS, CDR2 FNYEAQ. The CDR3 extends over 14 amino acids. V was cut by 2 bases and J by 7 bases, with 12 bases left in between. In DNA, the CDR3 is TGTGCCAGCAGCTTATGGCAGGGTTGGAATGAGCAGTTCTTC. It yields the protein CASSLWQGWNEQFF.

This clonotype was seen at least ten times. The chain links TRBV3-1 to TRBJ2-2; D is undetermined. The V and J ends lost 7 bases and 7 bases respectively, with 10 bases between them. This CDR3 comprises 12 residues. CDR1 is LGHDT, CDR2 YNNKEL, per germline (reference sequence). The CDR3 DNA follows: TGTGCCAGCAATGTCCGGAGCGGGGAGCTGTTTTTT. Translation gives CASNVRSGELFF.

V and J are TRBV2 and TRBJ1-1; TRBD1 matches at 7 bases. Germline CDR1 and CDR2: SNHLY and FYNNEI. J lost 0 bases, V lost 4 bases, and 2 bases had no gene match. This CDR3 has 14 amino acids. The CDR3 sequence: CASSGQGLNTEAFF. The CDR3 DNA reads as TGTGCCAGCAGTGGACAGGGATTGAACACTGAAGCTTTCTTT.